The source of this T cell receptor (beta chain) is a study of blood T cell repertoires in COVID-19. Study summary: T cells, B-cell-depleted T cells, or PBMCs provided the cDNA or gDNA that served as material.

Between the trimmed V and J ends, which lost 3 bases and 4 bases, there was a span of 13 bases. Germline lookup yields CDR1 LNHDA and CDR2 SQIVND (reference sequence). The CDR3 loop spans 14 amino acids. Cohort placement rested on clinical history that participants reported themselves. Per the authors' pipeline: Reference gene primer amplification gave nucleated cell count estimates. Some clones are missing from TCRdb's copy, which holds only in-frame ones; the method was immunoSEQ multiplex PCR. V, J and clone size are those of that table, while D and trimming were read from the DNA. The data contain some 200,000 clones, more than 75% of them singletons.

This TCR was recovered from a woman aged 40-49 years with acute COVID-19. The sample taken for sequencing was PBMCs or T cells enriched from blood (not recorded which). V gene TRBV19 combines with J gene TRBJ2-7; D possibly corresponds to TRBD2 (6 bases). CDR3 coding DNA: TGTGCCAGTAGTATCGCCGGGGGACGGTACGAGCAGTACTTC. As protein: CASSIAGGRYEQYF.